This entry lists 13 T cell receptor beta chains sequenced from one sample in a study of CD8+CD57+ T cells in acquired aplastic anemia. CD8+CD57+ cell expansion, shown by flow cytometry, had occurred in the patients selected for sequencing. CDR3 and TCR beta VDJ profiling relied on genomic DNA as the template. TCRdb re-derived calls from the reads in MiXCR, one entry per CDR3 protein. The data show over 250,000 distinct CDR3 sequences, 56% seen once. The source material was sorted CD4+, CD8+, or CD8+CD57+ T cells (not recorded which) from PBMCs. The source of these receptors is a human donor with aplastic anemia.

The table lists this clonotype with many counts. The V call is TRBV25-1, the J call TRBJ1-1; no clear D gene. Trimming left V 4 bases short and J 3 bases short, with 15 bases between. Germline CDR1 is MGHDK and CDR2 is SYGVNS. The CDR3 runs 15 residues. CDR3 nucleotides: TGTGCCAGCAGTGTCTCGGCGAGGGCTGACACTGAAGCTTTCTTT. Protein product: CASSVSARADTEAFF.

The V call is TRBV20-1, the J call TRBJ2-1; unclear D gene. The CDR3 contains 11 residues. In germline, CDR1 is DFQATT, CDR2 SNEGSKA (reference sequence). Deletions cut 2 bases from V and 8 bases from J, with 7 bases between. The CDR3, as DNA: TGCAGTGCTAGAAAGGTTTATGAGCAGTTCTTC. It is translated as CSARKVYEQFF.

This clonotype was picked up many times. The chain has TRBV5-8 and TRBJ1-2; TRBD1 is a possible D gene (5 bases). Germline V gene data show CDR1 as SGHTS and CDR2 as YDEGEE. V lost 0 bases to trimming and J lost 4 bases, with 13 bases between them. The CDR3 contains 15 residues. The CDR3 sequence is CASSLGQPGVYGYTF. The CDR3 DNA reads TGTGCCAGCAGCTTGGGACAGCCGGGGGTCTATGGCTACACCTTC. Full variable domain (missing parts from reference TRBV5-8 and TRBJ1-2): EAGVTQSPTHLIKTRGQQATLRCSPISGHTSVYWYQQALGLGLQFLLWYDEGEERNRGNFPPRFSGRQFPNYSSELNVNALELEDSALYLCASSLGQPGVYGYTFGSGTRLTVV.

The chain recombines TRBV9 with TRBJ2-1; D is uncertain. The CDR3 runs to 12 residues. The V end was cut by 6 bases, the J end by 1 base, with 5 bases between. CDR1 is SGDLS, CDR2 YYNGEE, per germline. The CDR3 DNA sequence: TGTGCCAGCAAGCGATCCTACAATGAGCAGTTCTTC. It specifies CASKRSYNEQFF.

The chain couples TRBV10-3 to TRBJ2-3; TRBD1 agrees at 10 bases. Unmatched junction bases numbered 7, after V lost 2 bases and J lost 5 bases. Germline lookup yields CDR1 ENHRY and CDR2 SYGVKD. The CDR3 has 16 residues. This CDR3 is CAISERVGTGVDTQYF. Written as DNA, the CDR3 is TGTGCCATCAGTGAGAGAGTTGGGACAGGGGTAGATACGCAGTATTTT.

The J gene is TRBJ2-7, the V gene TRBV6-5; D ambiguous. V lost 0 bases, J lost 2 bases, and 11 bases lay in between. Germline values: CDR1 MNHEY, CDR2 SVGAGI. This CDR3 region has 15 residues. CDR3 sequence reads: CASSYSPLETYEQYF. CDR3 nucleotides: TGTGCCAGCAGTTACTCGCCATTAGAAACCTACGAGCAGTACTTC.

V is TRBV19 and J is TRBJ2-3; D may be TRBD1 (6 bases). Trimming pared 4 bases from V and 2 bases from J, leaving 10 bases between. This CDR3 has 14 amino acids. Germline V gives CDR1 LNHDA, CDR2 SQIVND (reference sequence). The CDR3 region is CASSTGVPTDTQYF. The CDR3 DNA sequence: TGTGCCAGTAGTACAGGGGTCCCCACAGATACGCAGTATTTT.

This clonotype has just one count. Here the CDR3 reads CASSEPGQGFNEQFF. The CDR3 DNA follows: TGTGCCAGCAGCGAACCGGGACAGGGGTTTAATGAGCAGTTCTTC. The chain uses TRBV7-9 and TRBJ2-1; TRBD1 matches at 10 bases. The length of the CDR3 is 15 residues. Germline V gene data show CDR1 as SEHNR and CDR2 as FQNEAQ (reference sequence). After removal of 5 bases from V and 7 bases from J, the junction contained 8 bases not matched to a gene.

The chain uses TRBV6-4 and TRBJ1-2; 8 bases are shared with TRBD1. Germline V gene sequence: CDR1 MRHNA, CDR2 SNTAGT. The CDR3 totals 15 residues. Germline trimming cut 4 bases from V and 2 bases from J; bases unmatched to any gene: 6. The CDR3 sequence: CASSGPGQGNYGYTF. DNA of the CDR3: TGTGCCAGCAGTGGCCCAGGACAGGGCAACTATGGCTACACCTTC.

To note about this clonotype: Compared with germline, one end of the junction differs, possibly owing to a read error. The gene calls are TRBV9 and TRBJ2-1, with TRBD2 identical over 13 bases. Germline CDR1 reads SGDLS; CDR2 reads YYNGEE. There are 10 residues in the CDR3. CDR3 sequence (DNA): TGTGCCCGCACTAGCGGGAGGGCCCAATTC. Translating gives CARTSGRAQF. The variable domain in full, with the rest retrieved from reference TRBV9 and TRBJ2-1, is DSGVTQTPKHLITATGQRVTLRCSPRSGDLSVYWYQQSLDQGLQFLIQYYNGEERAKGNILERFSAQQFPDLHSELNLSSLELGDSALYFCARTSGRAQFGPGTRLTVL.

The chain employs TRBV6-1 and TRBJ1-2; possibly TRBD1 for D (5 bases). V gave up 2 bases and J gave up 8 bases, with 12 bases separating them. Germline V gives CDR1 MNHNS, CDR2 SASEGT. The CDR3 contains 13 residues. In DNA, the CDR3 is TGTGCCAGCAGTGAACTGGGGAGGGGCGGCTACACCTTC. It encodes CASSELGRGGYTF.

The rearrangement joins TRBV20-1 to TRBJ2-5, with TRBD2 matching 13 bases. V lost 2 bases, J lost 11 bases, and 14 bases stayed unmatched. The CDR3 runs to 16 residues. CDR1 is DFQATT, CDR2 SNEGSKA, per germline (reference sequence). The DNA of the CDR3 is TGCAGTGCTAGAAACACGGGGACTAGCGGGGCCTCCCCTCAGTACTTC. It translates to CSARNTGTSGASPQYF.

The chain recombines TRBV7-9 with TRBJ2-5; D is uncertain. The ends were cut back, 4 bases at V and 5 bases at J, with 8 bases in the middle. The germline CDR1 and CDR2 sequences are SEHNR and FQNEAQ (reference sequence). CDR3 length equals 12 residues. CDR3 nucleotides: TGTGCCAGCAGCTGGGGTACGGAGACCCAGTACTTC. This codes for CASSWGTETQYF.